This T cell receptor beta chain comes out of a study of control samples from healthy donors and cancer patients. The protocol was immunoSEQ multiplex PCR, while the TCRdb copy is restricted to in-frame clones and leaves out a portion. The sample has about 120,000 clones, approximately 92% seen once. The V end was cut by 3 bases, the J end by 4 bases, with 10 bases between. The CDR3 totals 14 residues. The germline CDR1 and CDR2 sequences are SNHLY and FYNNEI. Sequencing was carried out using blood. This clonotype originated in a woman in her forties or fifties in good health. The chain recombines TRBV2 with TRBJ1-3; a possible D gene is TRBD1 (6 bases). The CDR3 DNA sequence: TGTGCCAGCAGTGACGGGGGCAGGGGAAACACCATATATTTT. It yields the protein CASSDGGRGNTIYF.